This entry lists 15 T cell receptor beta chains sequenced from one sample in a study of response to subunit inactivated influenza vaccine. TCRdb called the RT-PCR reads again in MiXCR, with one record for every CDR3 protein. The sample shows 400,000 to 550,000 distinct CDR3 sequences, 25% of them seen only once. Sample: CD4+ T cells sorted from PBMCs, taken more than 4 days after vaccination. The receptor source for this set is a man between 50 and 59 years old who received an inactivated influenza vaccine.

The chain carries TRBV7-3 and TRBJ2-2; D might be TRBD2 (6 bases). V dropped 3 bases and J dropped 4 bases, with 9 bases sitting between them. This CDR3 spans 14 amino acids. Germline CDR1 and CDR2: SGHTA and FQGTGA. CDR3 DNA: TGTGCCAGCAGCTTTAGCGGAGTCACCGGGGAGCTGTTTTTT. It yields the protein CASSFSGVTGELFF.

J is TRBJ2-4 and V is TRBV7-9; perhaps TRBD1 as D (5 bases). Germline CDR1 is SEHNR and CDR2 is FQNEAQ (reference sequence). V lost 3 bases to trimming and J lost 1 base, with 10 bases between them. This CDR3 has 15 residues. CDR3 nucleotides: TGTGCCAGCAGCTTCGGCAGGGCGGCCAAAAACATTCAGTACTTC. This translates into CASSFGRAAKNIQYF.

The gene calls are TRBV11-2 and TRBJ2-5; the D gene is possibly TRBD1 (5 bases). The CDR3 is made up of 15 amino acids. The germline CDR1 and CDR2 sequences are SGHAT and FQNNGV. V lost 4 bases and J lost 2, with 14 bases in between. The CDR3 sequence is CASSSKRQLQETQYF. In DNA, the CDR3 is TGTGCCAGCAGCTCCAAACGACAGCTACAAGAGACCCAGTACTTC.

The chain uses TRBV6-6 and TRBJ1-2; D unresolved. The V and J ends lost 7 bases and 8 bases respectively, with 14 bases between them. The V gene's germline CDR1 is MNHNY and CDR2 SVGAGI (reference sequence). The CDR3 spans 12 residues. The CDR3, as DNA: TGTGCCAGCACCGGAGGATCCGAAGGCTACACCTTC. Its translation: CASTGGSEGYTF.

This chain connects TRBV6-5 to TRBJ2-3; TRBD2 might be the D (6 bases). Germline V gives CDR1 MNHEY, CDR2 SVGAGI. The CDR3 extends over 16 amino acids. Trimming took 2 bases from V and 3 from J, leaving 15 bases between them. The CDR3 loop is CASSYRPAGRTDTQYF. The CDR3 DNA sequence: TGTGCCAGCAGTTACCGTCCGGCGGGACGGACAGATACGCAGTATTTT.

This clonotype was counted only a few times. This sequence joins TRBV5-1 and TRBJ2-7, with 7 bases lining up with TRBD1. Germline lookup yields CDR1 SGHRS and CDR2 YFSETQ. V trimming: 2 bases; J trimming: 2 bases; junction bases outside the gene matches: 4. CDR3 length equals 14 residues. The CDR3 region has the DNA TGCGCCAGCAGCTTACCCGGGACAGCCTACGAGCAGTACTTC. Translated, it gives CASSLPGTAYEQYF.

This clonotype has a count of ten or more. Sequence at one end of the junction differs from germline and may be a read error. The rearrangement links TRBV12-3 or TRBV12-4 to TRBJ2-1, with 10 bases lining up with TRBD2. The CDR3 length is 12 residues. CDR3 protein: CASSLALAGVRF. The CDR3 coding sequence is TGTGCCAGCAGTCTGGCCCTAGCGGGAGTCAGGTTC.

This clonotype showed up just a few times. The chain links TRBV10-3 to TRBJ2-1, with 9 nucleotides matching TRBD2. V trimming: 0 bases; J trimming: 4 bases; junction bases outside the gene matches: 7. The length of the CDR3 is 17 residues. Germline V lookup: CDR1 ENHRY, CDR2 SYGVKD. For the CDR3, the DNA is TGTGCCATCAGTGAGTCGGCGGGGGGGCTTTCTTACAATGAGCAGTTCTTC. Translation: CAISESAGGLSYNEQFF.

The sample holds a few counts of this clonotype. J is TRBJ2-2 and V is TRBV12-3 or TRBV12-4, with D possibly matching TRBD1 (6 bases). The CDR3 is 14 residues long. V dropped 7 bases and J dropped 1 base, with 10 bases sitting between them. The CDR3 DNA is TGTGCCAGCACCAAGGACAGGAACACCGGGGAGCTGTTTTTT. Amino acid sequence: CASTKDRNTGELFF.

Only a few counts were recorded for this clonotype. The rearrangement uses TRBV30 and TRBJ1-1; tentative D call: TRBD1 (5 bases). The CDR3 is 17 residues long. Germline V gives CDR1 GTSNPN, CDR2 SVGIG (reference sequence). Trimming removed 0 bases at V and 10 bases at J, with 27 bases between. CDR3 sequence: CAWSVLGRAAREVGAFF. The CDR3 DNA reads TGTGCCTGGAGTGTATTGGGGCGTGCAGCCAGGGAAGTCGGAGCTTTCTTT.

This clonotype was picked up one time. The chain joins TRBV7-3 to TRBJ2-3; D is possibly TRBD2 (5 bases). Germline V gives CDR1 SGHTA, CDR2 FQGTGA. With 5 bases removed from V and 2 bases from J, the gap between germline ends came to 14 bases. There are 15 residues in the CDR3. CDR3 DNA sequence: TGTGCCAGCAGCCCCTCGGGATATACCACAGATACGCAGTATTTT. Translating it yields CASSPSGYTTDTQYF.

This clonotype was picked up a small number of times. The chain has TRBV12-3 or TRBV12-4 and TRBJ2-7; no clear D. The CDR3 loop spans 12 amino acids. Trimming took 0 bases from V and 3 from J, leaving 3 bases between them. The CDR3, as DNA: TGTGCCAGCAGTTTAGCGTACTACGAGCAGTACTTC. Its protein product is CASSLAYYEQYF.

This clonotype has only a few counts. The CDR3 loop is CASSPRTGRGETQYF. CDR3 sequence (DNA): TGTGCCAGCAGCCCGCGGACAGGGAGAGGGGAGACCCAGTACTTC. The chain carries TRBV7-2 and TRBJ2-5, with 8 bases lining up with TRBD1. The CDR3 has 15 amino acids. Germline CDR1 is SGHTA and CDR2 is FQGNSA. Trimming at V came to 5 bases and at J to 5 bases, leaving 10 bases not matched to a gene.

The chain has TRBV27 and TRBJ1-1, with D perhaps matching TRBD1 (6 bases). CDR1 and CDR2 (germline): MNHEY, SMNVEV (reference sequence). The CDR3 runs to 15 residues. Trimming removed 5 bases from V and 1 base from J, with 14 bases in between. CDR3 coding DNA: TGTGCCAGCAGTCCCCTAGACAGGAAGAACACTGAAGCTTTCTTT. Translating gives CASSPLDRKNTEAFF.

The sample holds many counts of this clonotype. The V call is TRBV12-3 or TRBV12-4, the J call TRBJ2-7, with TRBD1 matching over 8 bases. This CDR3 spans 14 amino acids. V dropped 3 bases and J dropped 2; count of bases not matched to a gene: 3. In DNA, the CDR3 is TGTGCCAGCAGTTTGGGACAGGCCACCTACGAGCAGTACTTC. This encodes CASSLGQATYEQYF.